The T cell receptor beta chain under discussion was sequenced for a study of OX40 agonist ivuxolimab in advanced cancers. At the level of the study: Cancers in dose escalation were hepatocellular, melanoma, renal cell and head and neck. A male proportion of 82.7% was recorded, with mean age around 60 years and range about 20 to 79. Study results and limitations: Average numbers of expanded clones were greater in CD8+ T cells than in CD4+.

Clones were read by immunoSEQ multiplex PCR, and TCRdb kept only the in-frame ones, dropping some. Of about 95,000 clones in the sample, 90% to 95% were seen once. About this clone itself: Its antigen remains unknown.

Unmatched junction bases numbered 6, after V lost 2 bases and J lost 2 bases. Germline V CDR1 and CDR2: KGHSH, LQKENI. The CDR3 totals 16 residues. This TCR derives from an adult with an advanced solid tumor such as melanoma, head and neck, liver or kidney cancer. Sequenced here: CD4+ or CD8+ T cells sorted from blood, sampled in a trial of the OX40 agonist ivuxolimab. The V call is TRBV18, the J call TRBJ2-7; 10 bases fit TRBD1. The CDR3 protein is CASSPGGTGATYEQYF. For the CDR3, the DNA is TGTGCCAGCTCACCAGGCGGGACAGGGGCTACCTACGAGCAGTACTTC. The full variable domain, with the rest looked up from reference TRBV18 and TRBJ2-7, is NAGVMQNPRHLVRRRGQEARLRCSPMKGHSHVYWYRQLPEEGLKFMVYLQKENIIDESGMPKERFSAEFPKEGPSILRIQQVVRGDSAAYFCASSPGGTGATYEQYFGPGTRLTVT.